The 2 T cell receptor beta chains below come from one sample, sequenced in a study of blood T cell repertoires in COVID-19. Measured with immunoSEQ multiplex PCR; TCRdb has only the in-frame clones, and not every one. The top ten hold 1% of the sample, which has more than 250,000 clones, roughly 87% seen once. The material sequenced was peripheral blood. Receptors were obtained from a man in his fifties with active or convalescent COVID-19.

This clone was observed once. The CDR3 protein is CATSRGYSPSNTGELFF. The CDR3 DNA follows: TGTGCCACCAGCAGAGGTTACTCCCCGTCGAACACCGGGGAGCTGTTTTTT. V usage is TRBV15 and J usage is TRBJ2-2; D is ambiguous. CDR3 length: 17 amino acids. The germline CDR1 and CDR2 sequences are LNHNV and YYDKDF (reference sequence). The V end lost 1 base, the J end lost 0 bases, and 12 bases lay between the germline ends. Based on the CDR3 plus reference TRBV15 and TRBJ2-2, the full variable domain is DAMVIQNPRYQVTQFGKPVTLSCSQTLNHNVMYWYQQKSSQAPKLLFHYYDKDFNNEADTPDNFQSRRPNTSFCFLDIRSPGLGDTAMYLCATSRGYSPSNTGELFFGEGSRLTVL.

This clone occurred a few times. The CDR3 nucleotides read TGTGCCAGCAGCCCTAGGTTGGACACTGAAGCTTTCTTT. Amino acids: CASSPRLDTEAFF. The chain combines TRBV14 with TRBJ1-1; no definite D call. CDR3 length: 13 residues. The V and J ends lost 4 bases and 3 bases respectively, with 9 bases between them. Germline CDR1 SGHDN, CDR2 FVKESK. The full variable domain, rest sourced from reference TRBV14 and TRBJ1-1, is EAGVTQFPSHSVIEKGQTVTLRCDPISGHDNLYWYRRVMGKEIKFLLHFVKESKQDESGMPNNRFLAERTGGTYSTLKVQPAELEDSGVYFCASSPRLDTEAFFGQGTRLTVV.